The 24 T cell receptor beta chains in this list originate from one sample, sequenced in a study of T cells in Graves' hyperthyroidism and ophthalmopathy. Amplified regions were TCR beta CDR3 sequences from RNA transcripts. HTBI primers were used for first-round RT-PCR of the TCR CDR3. Each CDR3 protein is one row after TCRdb ran MiXCR on the multiplex PCR reads. Found here are about 560,000 distinct CDR3 sequences, roughly a sixth of them singletons; the top ten hold 15% to 20%. Sequenced material: blood. These receptors were taken from a woman aged 18 to 35 with Graves' hyperthyroidism.

The chain recombines TRBV18 with TRBJ2-1, with D uncertain. The CDR3 has 15 residues. Germline V gene lookup returns CDR1 KGHSH and CDR2 LQKENI. The germline V and J ends were trimmed by 0 bases and 7 bases, with 13 bases remaining between them. The CDR3 reads CASSPPSNSRNEQFF. CDR3 in DNA: TGTGCCAGCTCACCACCCAGCAATTCAAGAAATGAGCAGTTCTTC.

This clonotype was recorded a few times. The gene calls are TRBV29-1 and TRBJ2-5; possibly TRBD1 or TRBD2 for D (5 bases each). Germline CDR1 reads SQVTM; CDR2 reads ANQGSEA. Trimming shortened V by 6 bases and J by 5 bases, and 13 bases separated the two germline ends. This CDR3 is 12 amino acids long. CDR3 DNA: TGCAGCGTAGACGGGGCGACGGAGACCCAGTACTTC. It encodes CSVDGATETQYF.

This clonotype was picked up many times. This chain links TRBV7-2 with TRBJ2-4; 7 bases match TRBD2. The V gene end was trimmed by 2 bases and the J gene end by 9 bases; junction bases not matched to a gene: 7. Germline CDR1 is SGHTA and CDR2 is FQGNSA. The CDR3 is made up of 14 amino acids. CDR3 bases: TGTGCCAGCAGCTTAAGTGATGGGGGGGGCATTCAGTACTTC. Translated, it gives CASSLSDGGGIQYF.

This clonotype was seen repeatedly, ten times or more. The V gene is TRBV7-9, the J gene TRBJ2-3; tentatively, D is TRBD1 (6 bases). CDR1 is SEHNR, CDR2 FQNEAQ, per germline (reference sequence). The CDR3 has 15 amino acids. Deletions cut 5 bases from V and 2 bases from J, with 14 bases between. CDR3 in amino acids: CASSHRALNTDTQYF. CDR3 nucleotide sequence: TGTGCCAGCAGCCACAGGGCTCTTAACACAGATACGCAGTATTTT.

The sample holds many counts of this clonotype. This chain links TRBV6-1 with TRBJ2-1; D possibly uses TRBD1 or TRBD2 (5 bases each). Trimming shortened V by 0 bases and J by 7 bases, and 19 bases separated the two germline ends. The CDR3 extends over 17 amino acids. Per the germline V gene, CDR1 is MNHNS and CDR2 is SASEGT. CDR3 nucleotides: TGTGCCAGCAGTGAAGCGCTATTTGTGGGTTGGGGGAATGAGCAGTTCTTC. Its translation is CASSEALFVGWGNEQFF.

As to this clonotype: This may stem from a read error, because a much larger clone lies one nucleotide away. The V gene is TRBV6-1, the J gene TRBJ2-7; 7 bases align to TRBD2. This CDR3 is built from 13 residues. Germline V gene sequence: CDR1 MNHNS, CDR2 SASEGT. The CDR3 DNA follows: TGTGCAGCAAGCGGGGCCCCGTCCTACGAGCAGTACTTC. Encoded protein: CAASGAPSYEQYF.

This chain's CDR3 is CASSYSMTGTNGYTF. The CDR3 nucleotides are TGTGCCAGCAGTTACTCTATGACAGGGACCAATGGCTACACCTTC. This chain links TRBV6-6 with TRBJ1-2; 7 bases fit TRBD1. The length of the CDR3 is 15 residues. V dropped 0 bases and J dropped 6; count of bases not matched to a gene: 7. Germline CDR1 reads MNHNY; CDR2 reads SVGAGI (reference sequence).

This clonotype was observed a few times. The V gene is TRBV10-3, the J gene TRBJ2-3, with D possibly TRBD2 on 6 matching bases. V was pared by 6 bases and J by 4 bases, with 23 bases between. The CDR3 has 17 residues. Germline V gives CDR1 ENHRY, CDR2 SYGVKD. CDR3 in amino acids: CAISSLPRAGGADTQYF. The CDR3 region has the DNA TGTGCCATCAGCTCCCTCCCGCGGGCAGGAGGGGCAGATACGCAGTATTTT.

J is TRBJ2-2 and V is TRBV7-9, with D perhaps being TRBD1 or TRBD2 (5 bases each). CDR3 size: 17 residues. V lost 11 bases to trimming and J lost 5 bases, with 27 bases between them. Germline V gene sequence: CDR1 SEHNR, CDR2 FQNEAQ (reference sequence). CDR3 residues: CAGTLPWGIEGTGELFF. The CDR3 DNA follows: TGTGCCGGCACTCTACCGTGGGGGATCGAGGGTACCGGGGAGCTGTTTTTT.

This clonotype has at least ten counts. This chain joins TRBV5-5 and TRBJ1-1; 9 nucleotides agree with TRBD1. V lost 6 bases and J lost 4; bases outside the gene matches: 7. Germline CDR1 reads SGHKS; CDR2 reads YYEKEE (reference sequence). There are 14 residues in the CDR3. CDR3 sequence reads: CASTLGQGGTEAFF. The CDR3 nucleotides are TGTGCCAGCACCCTGGGACAGGGCGGCACTGAAGCTTTCTTT.

The sample holds a few counts of this clonotype. V gene TRBV28 combines with J gene TRBJ2-2, with a tentative D call TRBD1 (6 bases). The germline CDR1 and CDR2 sequences are MDHEN and SYDVKM. The CDR3 has 14 residues. The germline V and J ends were trimmed by 5 bases and 4 bases, with 11 bases remaining between them. CDR3 loop: CASSLTGTTGELFF. CDR3 nucleotides: TGTGCCAGCAGTCTAACAGGGACCACCGGGGAGCTGTTTTTT.

This clonotype was seen at least ten times. The CDR3 spells CASSLDGQDNEKLFF. For the CDR3, the DNA is TGTGCCAGCAGCTTAGATGGGCAGGATAATGAAAAACTGTTTTTT. This chain links TRBV11-2 with TRBJ1-4; the D is unclear. V dropped 0 bases and J dropped 4 bases, with 9 bases sitting between them. Per the germline V gene, CDR1 is SGHAT and CDR2 is FQNNGV. The CDR3 is 15 amino acids.

This clonotype has ten or more counts. V is TRBV2 and J is TRBJ1-1; possibly TRBD1 for D (5 bases). The CDR3 covers 14 residues. CDR1 and CDR2 from the germline V gene are SNHLY and FYNNEI. Trimming took 2 bases from V and 5 from J, leaving 12 bases between them. The CDR3 reads CASSETPGLTEAFF. CDR3 DNA sequence: TGTGCCAGCAGTGAAACACCGGGACTAACTGAAGCTTTCTTT.

This clonotype was counted many times. The gene calls are TRBV12-3 or TRBV12-4 and TRBJ1-6; D might be TRBD1 (5 bases). The CDR3 loop spans 15 amino acids. Trimming left V 7 bases short and J 5 bases short, with 15 bases between. CDR3 bases: TGTGCCAGCACTCAAACAGGAGTGCATAATTCACCCCTCCACTTT. Translation: CASTQTGVHNSPLHF.

J is TRBJ1-1 and V is TRBV20-1; 9 bases are shared with TRBD1. V trimming: 3 bases; J trimming: 3 bases; junction bases outside the gene matches: 8. The CDR3 spans 15 residues. The germline V gene encodes CDR1 DFQATT and CDR2 SNEGSKA (reference sequence). The CDR3 region is CSARPQDRGYTEAFF. The CDR3 DNA follows: TGCAGTGCTAGGCCCCAGGACAGGGGTTACACTGAAGCTTTCTTT.

This clonotype was observed a few times. The chain uses TRBV5-1 and TRBJ2-1; 8 bases fit TRBD2. The CDR3 runs to 17 residues. Germline trimming cut 1 base from V and 0 bases from J; bases unmatched to any gene: 6. Germline CDR1 is SGHRS and CDR2 is YFSETQ. The CDR3 DNA reads as TGCGCCAGCAGCTTGTCCGGGGGGGGACGCTCCTACAATGAGCAGTTCTTC. Protein product: CASSLSGGGRSYNEQFF.

This clonotype came up many times. Here the CDR3 DNA reads TGTGCCAGCAGCTTGCTTGGGGACAGGGGGTTGACTGAAGCTTTCTTT. It specifies CASSLLGDRGLTEAFF. V is TRBV5-6 and J is TRBJ1-1; 11 bases are shared with TRBD1. This CDR3 is 16 amino acids long. Germline assignment: CDR1 SGHDT and CDR2 YYEEEE. Trimming took 1 base from V and 5 from J; bases not matched to a gene: 7.

The chain recombines TRBV12-3 or TRBV12-4 with TRBJ2-3, with D perhaps TRBD1 or TRBD2 (5 bases each). V was clipped by 3 bases and J by 3 bases, with 13 bases between them. The CDR3 runs to 15 residues. The CDR3 DNA is TGTGCCAGCAGTTTGATGACGGGGCCAACAGATACGCAGTATTTT. Amino acid sequence: CASSLMTGPTDTQYF.

This clonotype was seen a few times. This chain connects TRBV19 to TRBJ2-1, with 11 bases aligning to TRBD2. Losses at the gene ends were 8 bases for V and 3 bases for J; bases not matched to a gene: 9. Per germline, CDR1 LNHDA and CDR2 SQIVND (reference sequence). The CDR3 length is 16 residues. The CDR3, as DNA: TGTGCCAGTGCACCCCTTAGCGGGGGGGGCTACAATGAGCAGTTCTTC. Translation: CASAPLSGGGYNEQFF. Complete variable domain (other parts from reference TRBV19 and TRBJ2-1): DGGITQSPKYLFRKEGQNVTLSCEQNLNHDAMYWYRQDPGQGLRLIYYSQIVNDFQKGDIAEGYSVSREKKESFPLTVTSAQKNPTAFYLCASAPLSGGGYNEQFFGPGTRLTVL.

This clonotype was counted at least ten times. The chain uses TRBV12-3 or TRBV12-4 and TRBJ1-5; D is perhaps TRBD1 (5 bases). This CDR3 has 15 residues. V shed 7 bases and J shed 0 bases, with 13 bases lying between them. The chain's CDR3 is CASTWGRRSNQPQHF. DNA of the CDR3: TGTGCCAGCACTTGGGGACGGCGTAGCAATCAGCCCCAGCATTTT.

V usage is TRBV15 and J usage is TRBJ2-4; D could derive from TRBD1 or TRBD2 (5 bases each). Germline V gene sequence: CDR1 LNHNV, CDR2 YYDKDF (reference sequence). V lost 1 base and J lost 0, with 13 bases in between. This CDR3 is 17 amino acids long. CDR3: CATSRVEGSPAKNIQYF. The CDR3 DNA reads TGTGCCACCAGCAGAGTAGAGGGGAGTCCAGCCAAAAACATTCAGTACTTC.

A few counts support this clonotype. The chain combines TRBV27 with TRBJ1-2; 10 positions match TRBD1. The CDR3 has 18 residues. Trimming at V came to 4 bases and at J to 5 bases, leaving 16 bases not matched to a gene. From germline, CDR1 is MNHEY and CDR2 SMNVEV (reference sequence). This CDR3 reads CASSSHAPGQGLPYGYTF. CDR3 sequence (DNA): TGTGCCAGCAGTTCACATGCCCCGGGACAGGGGCTCCCTTATGGCTACACCTTC.

This clonotype turned up a few times. The chain uses TRBV19 and TRBJ1-2; D may be TRBD1 (5 bases). Trimming left V 4 bases short and J 2 bases short, with 11 bases between. The CDR3 runs to 14 residues. CDR1 and CDR2 (germline): LNHDA, SQIVND (reference sequence). CDR3 bases: TGTGCCAGTAGTACAGAGGGGCAGAACTATGGCTACACCTTC. It encodes CASSTEGQNYGYTF.

This clonotype has just a few counts. The chain uses TRBV2 and TRBJ2-4; perhaps TRBD1 as D (5 bases). This CDR3 is built from 13 residues. Trimming removed 7 bases from V and 10 bases from J, with 17 bases in between. Germline V gives CDR1 SNHLY, CDR2 FYNNEI. The CDR3 loop reads CASIGRVGLIQYF. The CDR3, as DNA: TGTGCCAGCATCGGCAGGGTGGGGCTGATTCAGTACTTC.